The clone carrying this T cell receptor beta chain has only one observation. The data belong to a study of shared clonotypes between healthy human individuals. The overall study: Donors had three CD4 naive, three CD4 memory, two CD8 naive and one CD8 memory plate apiece.

Those who donated were healthy HIV-negative adults, with no recent acute infections or vaccinations reported. Here immunoSEQ multiplex PCR was the method, and the copy in TCRdb shows in-frame clones only, minus some. The sample has just over 2,000,000 clones, approximately 95% seen once; the top ten hold about 0.13%. The CDR3 loop spans 14 amino acids. Germline lookup yields CDR1 SGHAT and CDR2 FQNNGV. Trimming pared 1 base from V and 7 bases from J, leaving 12 bases between. The receptor was isolated from a man aged 18 to 29 in good health. The chain has TRBV11-2 and TRBJ2-3; a weak D match, TRBD1 (5 bases). What was sequenced was naive CD4+ T cells sorted from blood. Subset described: CD45RA+ positively selected. The CDR3 sequence: CASSLGRAGHTQYF. Written as DNA, the CDR3 is TGTGCCAGCAGCTTAGGCAGGGCCGGGCATACGCAGTATTTT.